The clone carrying this T cell receptor beta chain was seen more than once but under ten times. The antigen is not known. CDR3 size: 13 residues. Trimming cost V 6 bases and J 3 bases, with 11 bases left between them. The sample belongs to a study of naive and memory T cell subsets. Broader study findings: A few larger clonotypes appeared in naive repertoires, especially CD8, possibly memory cells re-expressing CD45RA. TCR counts from RNA may reflect activation-linked expression changes.

CD4 T cells were positively selected, then CD8 T cells from the CD4-negative fraction. Cells stained for CD3, CD4, CD8, CD45RA and CD27 were sorted into four subsets. Two oligonucleotides, mixed equimolar, formed the beta constant-region primer covering TRBC1 and TRBC2. Nested alpha and beta constant-region primers with the SP2 primer drove four PCR rounds on ligated cDNA. From the UMI-ligation and nested PCR reads, TCRdb called clonotypes with MiXCR, one entry per CDR3 protein. This sample has roughly 100,000 distinct CDR3 sequences; roughly 15% occur once, and the top ten carry about 3%. The chain is built from TRBV12-3 or TRBV12-4 and TRBJ1-2; D not certain. The material sequenced was naive CD8+ T cells from blood. The receptor comes from a human donor in good health. CDR3 DNA: TGTGCCAGCAGCCCCCGGACGGACTATGGCTACACCTTC. As protein: CASSPRTDYGYTF.